The next 10 T cell receptor beta chains were all read from a single sample in a study of T-cell reconstitution after alpha-beta-depleted transplantation in children. The TCRbeta library incorporated unique molecular identifiers. TCRdb redid the calling of the PCR reads with MiXCR, one entry per CDR3 protein. This table holds around 600,000 distinct CDR3 sequences, around 23% found once. The source material was PBMCs, mostly from graft donor cells, sampled 360 days after TCRalphabeta/CD19-depleted stem cell transplant. These receptors were collected from a boy under three years old who had a stem cell transplant for acute myeloid leukemia, so the T cells may come from the graft donor.

V usage is TRBV6-1 and J usage is TRBJ1-2, with TRBD1 as a possible D gene (5 bases). V was clipped by 6 bases and J by 4 bases, with 12 bases between them. CDR1 and CDR2 from the germline V gene are MNHNS and SASEGT. CDR3 size: 13 residues. CDR3 loop: CASRAQGPYGYTF. The CDR3 DNA sequence: TGTGCCAGCAGGGCTCAGGGACCCTATGGCTACACCTTC.

This clonotype was recorded at least ten times. The V and J genes are TRBV15 and TRBJ1-2; 7 bases match TRBD1. J lost 4 bases, V lost 0 bases, and 11 bases had no gene match. Germline lookup yields CDR1 LNHNV and CDR2 YYDKDF (reference sequence). This CDR3 is built from 17 residues. DNA for the CDR3: TGTGCCACCAGCAGAGATGCGGGACAGATAATTCTCTATGGCTACACCTTC. This encodes CATSRDAGQIILYGYTF.

In nucleotides, the CDR3 is TGTGCCAGCAGGGGAGACATTGAAGTCTATGGCTACACCTTC. Protein product: CASRGDIEVYGYTF. The gene calls are TRBV2 and TRBJ1-2; D uncertain. V shed 6 bases and J shed 4 bases, with 15 bases lying between them. Germline CDR1 SNHLY, CDR2 FYNNEI. The CDR3 runs 14 residues.

The V call is TRBV10-3, the J call TRBJ2-1, with TRBD2 as a possible D gene (6 bases). The V gene lost 0 bases and the J gene lost 0 bases, with 18 bases spanning the gap. The CDR3 covers 19 residues. In germline, CDR1 is ENHRY, CDR2 SYGVKD. The CDR3 region has the DNA TGTGCCATCAGTGAGTCAAAGACTAGAGAGGGAATCTCCTACAATGAGCAGTTCTTC. Encoded protein: CAISESKTREGISYNEQFF.

This clonotype was counted ten times or more. The chain recombines TRBV18 with TRBJ2-1; 9 bases fit TRBD2. V gave up 6 bases and J gave up 9 bases; unmatched junction bases: 12. Germline V gene lookup returns CDR1 KGHSH and CDR2 LQKENI. The CDR3 runs to 15 residues. The CDR3 loop is CASSPRLAELGEQFF. In nucleotides, the CDR3 is TGTGCCAGCTCTCCCAGACTAGCGGAACTCGGTGAGCAGTTCTTC.

This clonotype has a handful of counts. The gene calls are TRBV20-1 and TRBJ2-3; D ambiguous. The CDR3 has 13 residues. Between the trimmed V and J ends, which lost 6 bases and 2 bases, there was a span of 12 bases. CDR1 is DFQATT and CDR2 is SNEGSKA in the germline V gene (reference sequence). The CDR3: CSAPTTTTDTQYF. The CDR3 DNA follows: TGCAGTGCCCCGACAACCACCACAGATACGCAGTATTTT.

Many counts were recorded for this clonotype. The rearrangement joins TRBV29-1 to TRBJ2-5; TRBD1 is a possible D gene (6 bases). Per the germline V gene, CDR1 is SQVTM and CDR2 is ANQGSEA. V lost 6 bases and J lost 3, with 11 bases in between. This CDR3 comprises 12 residues. The CDR3 reads CSVQGLEETQYF. The CDR3 DNA reads TGCAGCGTCCAGGGGCTGGAAGAGACCCAGTACTTC. The whole variable domain, remainder taken from reference TRBV29-1 and TRBJ2-5, is SAVISQKPSRDICQRGTSLTIQCQVDSQVTMMFWYRQQPGQSLTLIATANQGSEATYESGFVIDKFPISRPNLTFSTLTVSNMSPEDSSIYLCSVQGLEETQYFGPGTRLLVL.

A few counts support this clonotype. This chain joins TRBV6-5 and TRBJ2-7; 8 nucleotides agree with TRBD2. This CDR3 contains 16 residues. The germline V gene encodes CDR1 MNHEY and CDR2 SVGAGI. V was clipped by 2 bases and J by 2 bases; unmatched bases: 8. The CDR3 bases are TGTGCCAGCAGTTACAGGACTAGCAAGAGGGCCTACGAGCAGTACTTC. Its translation: CASSYRTSKRAYEQYF.

Note on this clonotype: The conserved final phenylalanine or tryptophan is absent from the CDR3, which likely points to a read error. The chain joins TRBV12-3 or TRBV12-4 to TRBJ1-4, with D possibly being TRBD1 (6 bases). The CDR3 contains 15 residues. V lost 6 bases and J lost 5, with 16 bases in between. Written as DNA, the CDR3 is TGTGCCAGCAGCCTAACGGGGGCGCCGAATGAAAAACTGTTTTAT. It yields the protein CASSLTGAPNEKLFY.

The J gene is TRBJ2-5, the V gene TRBV7-6; 14 bases align to TRBD2. The CDR3 is 18 amino acids. CDR1 SGHVS and CDR2 FNYEAQ come from the germline V gene. J gave up 5 bases and V 4 bases, and 12 bases lay outside the gene matches. The CDR3 here is CASSWGLAGAPSAETQYF. In nucleotides, the CDR3 is TGTGCCAGCAGCTGGGGACTAGCGGGGGCGCCCTCCGCGGAGACCCAGTACTTC.